The source of this T cell receptor (beta chain) is a study of patients and donors after allogeneic stem cell transplantation. The CDR3 is made up of 17 amino acids. Germline CDR1 is LGHNA and CDR2 is YSLEER. V shed 0 bases and J 1 base; nucleotides not matched to a gene: 8. Via MiXCR, TCRdb re-called the RT-PCR reads, giving one row per CDR3 protein. This table has about 110,000 distinct CDR3 sequences, around 36% appearing once. This clonotype was counted a single time. The sample comprised blood, either unsorted or a sorted T cell fraction (not recorded which). The TCR sequence derives from a human donor who was either an allogeneic HSCT recipient or a stem cell or donor lymphocyte infusion donor (not recorded which). It is not recorded whose cells these are; they may come from a transplant donor. The chain employs TRBV4-3 and TRBJ2-7; 8 bases map to TRBD2. CDR3 sequence: CASSQDRAGTRSYEQYF. DNA for the CDR3: TGCGCCAGCAGCCAAGATCGAGCAGGGACTAGATCCTACGAGCAGTACTTC.